A selection of T cell receptor beta chains follows, all from one sample in a study of a mutant IDH1 vaccine in newly diagnosed glioma. Here immunoSEQ multiplex PCR was the method, and the copy in TCRdb shows in-frame clones only, minus some. The table records fewer than 150,000 clones, roughly nine tenths of them present only once. These TCRs' antigens remain unknown. Sequencing was performed on PBMCs, taken from a glioma patient whose treatment included an IDH1 peptide vaccine. These receptor sequences come from a woman in her forties or fifties with glioma. Both conserved end residues are part of each CDR3. Each record gives: D gene, J gene, V gene, clone size, CDR3 protein. The D gene is left open where the match is weak. Some rows have no size entry. The others give once, few or many, or a class for an expanded clone.

>NA|TRBJ1-2|TRBV7-3|NA
CASSLSRDYGYTF
>TRBD2|TRBJ2-7|TRBV5-6|once
CASSPLAGVSYEQYF
>TRBD1|TRBJ2-7|TRBV6-6|NA
CASSSPGTGGLEQYF
>NA|TRBJ1-1|TRBV29-1|once
CSVQQGKTEAFF
>NA|TRBJ2-4|TRBV2|NA
CASSEALGGGSIQYF
>NA|TRBJ1-1|TRBV28|NA
CASSFPTIQGGMSPAHTEAFF
>NA|TRBJ2-4|TRBV28|NA
CASNPGAKNIQYF
>NA|TRBJ1-3|TRBV4-1|NA
CASSQDHTDSGNTIYF
>TRBD1|TRBJ1-1|TRBV7-3|NA
CASSPRTGGNTEAFF
>NA|TRBJ2-2|TRBV6-6|few
CAILRQKNTGELFF
>TRBD1|TRBJ1-1|TRBV2|NA
CASSLTGAYTEAFF
>NA|TRBJ2-2|TRBV11-2|NA
CASSLEYGNTGELFF
>NA|TRBJ2-5|TRBV5-1|NA
CASSLMGGAETQYF
>NA|TRBJ2-2|TRBV6-6|NA
CASSWAGTANTGELFF
>TRBD1|TRBJ1-5|TRBV7-8|NA
CASSLNPGQGSFKSNQPQHF
>TRBD1|TRBJ1-1|TRBV6-5|NA
CASSYLGQMNTEAFF
>TRBD1|TRBJ1-5|TRBV18|NA
CASSSTGYEWAQHF
>NA|TRBJ1-3|TRBV6-5|NA
CASSLGRFGNTIYF
>NA|TRBJ2-2|TRBV12-5|NA
CASGSGQESGELFF
>TRBD2|TRBJ2-7|TRBV12-5|NA
CASGLVRAGLKYF
>NA|TRBJ2-2|TRBV5-8|once
CASSFLNTGELFF
>NA|TRBJ2-1|TRBV18|NA
CASSPDGYNEQFF
>TRBD1|TRBJ1-2|TRBV5-6|NA
CASSIRDRDGYTF
>NA|TRBJ2-3|TRBV7-9|few
CASSLRGEGSTDTQYF
>NA|TRBJ2-1|TRBV12-5|NA
CASALGISYNEQFF
>TRBD1|TRBJ2-3|TRBV6-5|once
CASRTGLMSADTQYF
>NA|TRBJ1-5|TRBV28|few
CASSSPFQGGKEPQHF
>NA|TRBJ1-2|TRBV6-6|once
CASSNRGAPYGYTF
>TRBD1|TRBJ1-5|TRBV19|NA
CASSIDAGGGQPQHF
>NA|TRBJ2-5|TRBV5-1|NA
CASSILGAAQETQYF
>NA|TRBJ2-7|TRBV10-3|NA
CAISRIDGPGVFF
>TRBD1|TRBJ1-5|TRBV27|NA
CASSLGTVGSNQPQHF
>NA|TRBJ1-6|TRBV27|NA
CASSLNRAGNSPLHF
>TRBD2|TRBJ2-1|TRBV10-3|NA
CAISDSGRVDVSYNEQFF
>NA|TRBJ2-5|TRBV27|once
CASSSRGYQETQYF
>NA|TRBJ1-2|TRBV5-1|NA
CASSLQGDYGYTF
>NA|TRBJ1-5|TRBV28|NA
CASSSPPHTNSNQPQHF
>NA|TRBJ2-7|TRBV6-5|NA
CASSYSRSSYEQYF
>TRBD1|TRBJ2-7|TRBV11-2|once
CASSRGTGNSYEQYF
>NA|TRBJ2-7|TRBV2|NA
CASNQDGSSYEQYF
>TRBD2|TRBJ2-1|TRBV5-1|NA
CASSSRTSGTYNEQFF
>NA|TRBJ1-1|TRBV27|NA
CASSLAHLNTEAFF